A single sample gave rise to the 20 T cell receptor beta chains below, sequenced in a study of sequential checkpoint blockade in melanoma. Treatment noted: randomized to nivolumab then ipilimumab (arm A) or the reverse (arm B). The repertoire was sequenced with immunoSEQ multiplex PCR; TCRdb's copy has only in-frame clones and lacks some. The sample has some 31,000 clones; roughly 90% are singletons. Sequencing was performed on CD8+ T cells sorted from blood (inferred from file names), taken from a patient given nivolumab and ipilimumab in sequence. The source of these receptors is a human donor with melanoma.

The gene calls are TRBV15 and TRBJ2-2; TRBD2 agrees at 11 bases. The germline gives CDR1 LNHNV, CDR2 YYDKDF (reference sequence). The CDR3 is 15 residues long. Trimming removed 1 base from V and 6 bases from J; junction bases left unmatched: 1. CDR3 DNA: TGTGCCACCAGCAGAGTAGCGGGAGGGCCCGGGGAGCTGTTTTTT. Encoded protein: CATSRVAGGPGELFF.

The CDR3 DNA is TGCGCCAGCGCGACTATACCGGTTCGAAAGACCTATGGCTACACCTTC. This encodes CASATIPVRKTYGYTF. The chain couples TRBV5-1 to TRBJ1-2, with no clear D. Looked up from germline, CDR1 is SGHRS and CDR2 is YFSETQ. The CDR3 runs 16 residues. V was trimmed by 7 bases and J by 4 bases, leaving 23 bases between them.

The V call is TRBV7-8, the J call TRBJ2-1; no definite D call. Trimming stripped 1 base from V and 4 bases from J, with 5 bases between. Germline-derived CDR1 and CDR2 are SGHVS and FQNEAQ. This CDR3 has 13 residues. Written as DNA, the CDR3 is TGTGCCAGCAGCTTAGTCCCGTACAATGAGCAGTTCTTC. It translates to CASSLVPYNEQFF.

The rearrangement uses TRBV5-6 and TRBJ2-5, with D maybe TRBD1 (6 bases). The J call is uncertain, as TRBJ2-7 better fits the DNA end. The CDR3 is 14 amino acids. CDR1 and CDR2 (germline): SGHDT, YYEEEE. CDR3 DNA: TGTGCCAGCAGCCCAGGGGACGGAACCTACGAGCAGTACTTC. Residues: CASSPGDGTYEQYF.

Only one count was recorded for this clone. The chain uses TRBV2 and TRBJ2-1, with D perhaps TRBD2 (6 bases). Germline CDR1 SNHLY, CDR2 FYNNEI. Trimming cost V 7 bases and J 8 bases, with 30 bases left between them. This CDR3 is built from 18 residues. Here the CDR3 reads CASTGGPLLRVGGHEQFF. In nucleotides, the CDR3 is TGTGCCAGCACCGGGGGACCACTTTTACGAGTGGGGGGTCATGAGCAGTTCTTC.

The chain uses TRBV27 and TRBJ1-5; TRBD1 agrees at 9 bases. Germline V gene data show CDR1 as MNHEY and CDR2 as SMNVEV (reference sequence). Trimming at V came to 0 bases and at J to 4 bases, leaving 4 bases not matched to a gene. The CDR3 extends over 16 amino acids. The DNA for the CDR3 is TGTGCCAGCAGTTTATCCCCCGGGACAGGGAATCAGCCCCAGCATTTT. Its protein product is CASSLSPGTGNQPQHF.

The chain joins TRBV7-9 to TRBJ2-3, with D uncertain. The CDR3 has 19 amino acids. Trimming shortened V by 5 bases and J by 2 bases, and 26 bases separated the two germline ends. Germline CDR1 and CDR2: SEHNR and FQNEAQ (reference sequence). In DNA, the CDR3 is TGTGCCAGCAGCCCACCTCTCCCGACCCAGCGTATAGACACAGATACGCAGTATTTT. This gives the protein CASSPPLPTQRIDTDTQYF.

The rearrangement joins TRBV28 to TRBJ1-5; no definite D call. The V gene lost 7 bases and the J gene lost 0 bases, with 10 bases spanning the gap. There are 14 residues in the CDR3. Germline-derived CDR1 and CDR2 are MDHEN and SYDVKM. The CDR3 coding sequence is TGTGCCAGCACCGTCTTCAGTAGCAATCAGCCCCAGCATTTT. Amino acid sequence: CASTVFSSNQPQHF.

The chain has TRBV15 and TRBJ2-1; weak D call: TRBD2 (6 bases). CDR3 length: 16 amino acids. Trimming pared 0 bases from V and 6 bases from J, leaving 15 bases between. Germline V gene data show CDR1 as LNHNV and CDR2 as YYDKDF (reference sequence). In DNA, the CDR3 is TGTGCCACCAGCAGAGATTATACGGGAGAACTCAATGAGCAGTTCTTC. Translating it yields CATSRDYTGELNEQFF.

The V gene is TRBV6-6, the J gene TRBJ2-5; TRBD2 is a possible D gene (6 bases). Germline lookup yields CDR1 MNHNY and CDR2 SVGAGI (reference sequence). V was trimmed by 7 bases and J by 5 bases, leaving 14 bases between them. This CDR3 comprises 13 residues. CDR3 loop: CASTYGGAETQYF. The DNA of the CDR3 is TGTGCCAGCACCTACGGGGGTGCGGAGACCCAGTACTTC.

The J gene is TRBJ2-1, the V gene TRBV4-3, with D possibly TRBD1 on 6 matching bases. The CDR3 is 15 residues long. Trimming removed 3 bases from V and 6 bases from J, with 15 bases in between. Germline loops: CDR1 LGHNA, CDR2 YSLEER. CDR3 region: CASSHFRDTLNEQFF. The DNA for the CDR3 is TGCGCCAGCAGCCATTTCCGGGACACCCTCAATGAGCAGTTCTTC.

The chain employs TRBV11-2 and TRBJ2-7; 11 bases align to TRBD1. With 5 bases clipped from V and 2 bases from J, the junction kept 8 bases outside the gene matches. The germline gives CDR1 SGHAT, CDR2 FQNNGV. The CDR3 runs to 16 residues. The CDR3 is CASSPWDRGRAYEQYF. The CDR3 bases are TGTGCCAGCAGCCCTTGGGACAGGGGGAGAGCCTACGAGCAGTACTTC.

The chain has TRBV7-9 and TRBJ1-5; 9 bases fit TRBD1. This CDR3 is 15 amino acids long. The trim removed 5 bases at V and 1 base at J, leaving 3 bases unmatched. CDR1 and CDR2 (germline): SEHNR, FQNEAQ (reference sequence). In DNA form, the CDR3 reads TGTGCCAGCAGCCCACAGGGGGCAAGCAATCAGCCCCAGCATTTT. Translation: CASSPQGASNQPQHF.

The CDR3: CASRGTGDATNEKLFF. The DNA of the CDR3 is TGTGCCAGCAGGGGGACGGGGGATGCAACTAATGAAAAACTGTTTTTT. The chain is built from TRBV21-1 and TRBJ1-4. TRBV21-1 counts as a pseudogene. CDR3 length equals 16 residues.

The J gene is TRBJ1-5, the V gene TRBV6-6; unclear D gene. Trimming took 2 bases from V and 6 from J, leaving 8 bases between them. The CDR3 is 13 amino acids. Germline V CDR1 and CDR2: MNHNY, SVGAGI (reference sequence). The CDR3 loop is CASSYEGVQPQHF. In nucleotides, the CDR3 is TGTGCCAGCAGTTACGAGGGAGTTCAGCCCCAGCATTTT.

The chain recombines TRBV27 with TRBJ2-7, with 8 positions matching TRBD1. Germline-derived CDR1 and CDR2 are MNHEY and SMNVEV (reference sequence). The trim removed 2 bases at V and 4 bases at J, leaving 7 bases unmatched. The length of the CDR3 is 15 residues. The CDR3 DNA reads TGTGCCAGCAGTTTAACCGGGACAGGCCATTACGAGCAGTACTTC. Translated: CASSLTGTGHYEQYF.

The chain links TRBV10-3 to TRBJ2-2; maybe TRBD1 (5 bases). The CDR3 extends over 15 amino acids. CDR1 and CDR2 (germline): ENHRY, SYGVKD. The germline V and J ends were trimmed by 2 bases and 2 bases, with 9 bases remaining between them. The CDR3, as DNA: TGTGCCATCAGTGAGCCGACAGCTAACACCGGGGAGCTGTTTTTT. Translation gives CAISEPTANTGELFF.

The chain uses TRBV5-4 and TRBJ2-2, with TRBD2 matching over 7 bases. Per the germline V gene, CDR1 is SGHNT and CDR2 is YYREEE (reference sequence). The CDR3 runs 14 residues. Losses at the gene ends were 5 bases for V and 5 bases for J; bases not matched to a gene: 6. CDR3 residues: CASSRLAQTGELFF. The DNA for the CDR3 is TGTGCCAGCAGTAGACTAGCACAGACCGGGGAGCTGTTTTTT.

This chain joins TRBV4-3 and TRBJ2-3, with TRBD2 matching 7 bases. V shed 0 bases and J 3 bases; nucleotides not matched to a gene: 6. CDR1 is LGHNA and CDR2 is YSLEER in the germline V gene. The CDR3 has 16 residues. The CDR3 spells CASSQDRLAVTDTQYF. The CDR3 coding sequence is TGCGCCAGCAGCCAAGATCGTCTAGCGGTAACAGATACGCAGTATTTT.

This clone was seen more than once but under ten times. The V gene is TRBV6-1, the J gene TRBJ1-5, with D perhaps TRBD1 (5 bases). This CDR3 region has 14 residues. Germline CDR1 and CDR2: MNHNS and SASEGT. V lost 6 bases and J lost 2, with 11 bases in between. CDR3 sequence reads: CASRAGLGNQPQHF. CDR3 nucleotide sequence: TGTGCCAGCAGAGCAGGGTTGGGCAATCAGCCCCAGCATTTT.